This T cell receptor (beta chain) stems from a study of blood T cell repertoires in COVID-19. Whole-study context: The origin of the acute and convalescent COVID-19 samples was the United States, Italy and Spain.

This CDR3 is built from 15 residues. In germline, CDR1 is MNHEY, CDR2 SVGAGI. Trimming stripped 7 bases from V and 8 bases from J, with 21 bases between. Clones were read by immunoSEQ multiplex PCR, and TCRdb kept only the in-frame ones, dropping some. The sample lists fewer than 250,000 clones; roughly 80% were seen once. The chain carries TRBV6-5 and TRBJ2-1; tentative D call: TRBD2 (6 bases). Material: peripheral blood. The TCR comes from a woman in her sixties or seventies with active or convalescent COVID-19. The CDR3 is CASNPKGLPRDEQFF. The CDR3 DNA is TGTGCCAGCAACCCTAAGGGACTTCCTAGGGATGAGCAGTTCTTC.